Detailed here is one TCR beta chain. The antigen remains undetermined. These data come from a study of Ad26.COV2.S vaccination and SARS-CoV-2 variants. Turning to the study itself: Intramuscularly, Ad26.COV2.S was given either once or twice, 56 days apart.

The CDR3 is 12 residues long. The ends lost 8 bases at V and 12 bases at J; junction bases unmatched: 5. Germline CDR1 SNHLY, CDR2 FYNNEI. Profiling relied on immunoSEQ multiplex PCR, and the TCRdb table lists in-frame clones only, not all of them. This sample has around 450,000 clones; nearly 90% occur once, and the top ten carry approximately 2.5%. Study observations and caveats: Higher spike-specific TCR breadth was found in vaccine recipients than in placebo recipients. Estimates derived from TCR breadth and depth analyses may have underestimated total T cell responses. Following vaccination, spike-specific CD8+ and CD4+ T cell responses reportedly exhibited substantial breadth.

The treatment denotes: some 20 received Ad26.COV2.S at low or high dose, single or two shots; about five received placebo; per-sample allocation not given. Material that was analyzed had been drawn on day 63 after the first vaccine or placebo injection. This receptor was obtained from a person aged 18-60 years who received the Ad26.COV2.S COVID-19 vaccine or a placebo. This sequence joins TRBV2 and TRBJ1-6, with 9 bases aligning to TRBD1. The input for sequencing was peripheral blood, taken in a trial of Ad26.COV2.S vaccine versus placebo. The CDR3 here is CASRDRVQPLHF. The CDR3 coding sequence is TGTGCCAGCCGGGACAGGGTTCAACCCCTCCACTTT. The full variable domain, completed using reference TRBV2 and TRBJ1-6, is EPEVTQTPSHQVTQMGQEVILRCVPISNHLYFYWYRQILGQKVEFLVSFYNNEISEKSEIFDDQFSVERPDGSNFTLKIRSTKLEDSAMYFCASRDRVQPLHFGNGTRLTVT.